A single sample gave rise to the 32 T cell receptor beta chains below, sequenced in a study of esophageal squamous cell carcinoma under preoperative chemotherapy. Noted time point: after preoperative PTX-NDP chemotherapy. TCRdb re-analysed the PCR reads in MiXCR, keeping a single row per CDR3 protein. The top ten clones hold roughly 25% of a sample with about 32,000 distinct CDR3 sequences, about half of them seen once. Sampling took place from a patient given preoperative chemotherapy. These receptors were obtained from a human donor with esophageal squamous cell carcinoma. The donor label of this sample is uncertain.

The chain employs TRBV6-1 and TRBJ2-7; TRBD1 matches at 7 bases. J was trimmed by 0 bases and V by 5 bases; bases with no gene match: 7. The CDR3 spans 15 residues. Germline loops: CDR1 MNHNS, CDR2 SASEGT. CDR3 loop: CASSRDSTSSYEQYF. CDR3 nucleotide sequence: TGTGCCAGCAGTAGGGACAGCACCAGCTCCTACGAGCAGTACTTC.

Details on this clonotype: Mismatch with germline at one junction end may stem from a read error. J is TRBJ2-5 and V is TRBV7-2; TRBD2 matches at 8 bases. There are 16 residues in the CDR3. CDR1 is SGHTA, CDR2 FQGNSA, per germline. Written as DNA, the CDR3 is TGTGCCAGCAGCTCTGGGCGGGGGGCCCCGCGGGAGACCTGGTTCTTC. It codes for CASSSGRGAPRETWFF.

The genes are TRBV6-1 and TRBJ2-2, with 9 nucleotides matching TRBD1. CDR1 and CDR2 from the germline V gene are MNHNS and SASEGT. After removal of 7 bases from V and 16 bases from J, the junction contained 22 bases not matched to a gene. This CDR3 is 16 amino acids long. DNA of the CDR3: TGTGCCAGCACAGAGTGGGGACAGGGAGGGACCGGTAAGCAGTTTTTT. As protein: CASTEWGQGGTGKQFF.

The chain is built from TRBV7-9 and TRBJ2-5; D is ambiguous. Trimming removed 5 bases from V and 5 bases from J, with 9 bases in between. Germline V gene lookup returns CDR1 SEHNR and CDR2 FQNEAQ (reference sequence). This CDR3 contains 12 residues. The CDR3 DNA reads as TGTGCCAGCAGCCCTACTATGGAGACCCAGTACTTC. Encoded protein: CASSPTMETQYF.

This clonotype was observed many times. The V and J genes are TRBV6-1 and TRBJ2-3; unclear D gene. The germline gives CDR1 MNHNS, CDR2 SASEGT. V lost 5 bases and J lost 5, with 14 bases in between. CDR3 length: 14 amino acids. The CDR3 coding sequence is TGTGCCAGCAGTACCTTTGACCAGGAAGATACGCAGTATTTT. Its translation is CASSTFDQEDTQYF.

At least ten counts were recorded for this clonotype. This chain connects TRBV7-3 to TRBJ2-7; D is ambiguous. The CDR3 has 13 amino acids. The germline CDR1 and CDR2 sequences are SGHTA and FQGTGA. Trimming pared 2 bases from V and 2 bases from J, leaving 7 bases between. The CDR3: CASSLGEAYEQYF. CDR3 sequence (DNA): TGTGCCAGCAGCTTAGGGGAAGCCTACGAGCAGTACTTC. Variable domain in full (rest from reference TRBV7-3 and TRBJ2-7): GAGVSQTPSNKVTEKGKYVELRCDPISGHTALYWYRQSLGQGPEFLIYFQGTGAADDSGLPNDRFFAVRPEGSVSTLKIQRTERGDSAVYLCASSLGEAYEQYFGPGTRLTVT.

This clonotype was seen only a few times. The chain uses TRBV12-3 or TRBV12-4 and TRBJ2-1, with 12 positions matching TRBD2. The CDR3 runs 16 residues. J gave up 2 bases and V 3 bases, and 2 bases lay outside the gene matches. CDR3 residues: CASSFRTSGAYNEQFF. The DNA of the CDR3 is TGTGCCAGCAGTTTTCGGACTAGCGGGGCCTACAATGAGCAGTTCTTC.

This clonotype occurred many times. This chain connects TRBV27 to TRBJ2-3, with 7 bases matching TRBD1. CDR3 length: 15 amino acids. The J segment lost 0 bases and the V segment lost 11 bases, leaving 11 bases of the junction unmatched. The V gene's germline CDR1 is MNHEY and CDR2 SMNVEV (reference sequence). The CDR3: CASKGYRGSTDTQYF. For the CDR3, the DNA is TGTGCCTCCAAGGGATACAGGGGAAGCACAGATACGCAGTATTTT.

This clonotype appeared many times. Since a much larger clone is just one base distant, this may be a read error. The chain links TRBV12-3 or TRBV12-4 to TRBJ2-1; 14 nucleotides align to TRBD2. The CDR3 spans 16 residues. V lost 6 bases, J lost 13 bases, and 14 bases stayed unmatched. The CDR3 DNA reads TGTGCCAGCAGCCAGACTAGCGGGGGGGCCCTAGAGACCCAGTTCTTC. It translates to CASSQTSGGALETQFF.

This clonotype showed up many times. J is TRBJ2-7 and V is TRBV5-4; the D gene is possibly TRBD1 (6 bases). The germline V gene encodes CDR1 SGHNT and CDR2 YYREEE (reference sequence). The CDR3 covers 14 residues. V gave up 4 bases and J gave up 1 base, with 12 bases separating them. The CDR3 loop reads CASSTAGQSYEQYF. The CDR3 DNA reads TGTGCCAGCAGCACCGCCGGACAGTCCTACGAGCAGTACTTC. Based on the CDR3 plus reference TRBV5-4 and TRBJ2-7, the full variable domain is ETGVTQSPTHLIKTRGQQVTLRCSSQSGHNTVSWYQQALGQGPQFIFQYYREEENGRGNFPPRFSGLQFPNYSSELNVNALELDDSALYLCASSTAGQSYEQYFGPGTRLTVT.

This clonotype came up many times. V and J are TRBV7-2 and TRBJ2-5; D is undetermined. The assigned J gene may be wrong: the sequence end matches TRBJ2-7 better. Germline values: CDR1 SGHTA, CDR2 FQGNSA. The CDR3 is 14 amino acids. CDR3 protein: CASSLARASYEQYF. Here the CDR3 DNA reads TGTGCCAGCAGCTTAGCGAGAGCGTCCTACGAGCAGTACTTC.

This clonotype has at least ten counts. Given a much more abundant clone one base away, this may be a read error. This chain links TRBV7-2 with TRBJ2-1; D might be TRBD1 or TRBD2, each matching 6 bases. The DNA matches TRBJ2-7 better at its end, which makes the J call doubtful. CDR1 is SGHTA and CDR2 is FQGNSA in the germline V gene. The CDR3 runs 17 residues. The CDR3 sequence: CASSLDIGAGRDNEQYF. The DNA of the CDR3 is TGTGCCAGCAGCTTAGACATCGGGGCAGGGCGGGACAATGAGCAGTACTTC.

This clonotype was counted at least ten times. This rearrangement joins TRBV7-2 to TRBJ2-7; the D is unclear. The CDR3 loop spans 11 amino acids. The V end was cut by 3 bases, the J end by 0 bases, with 0 bases between. The V gene's germline CDR1 is SGHTA and CDR2 FQGNSA. The CDR3 bases are TGTGCCAGCAGCTTCTCCTACGAGCAGTACTTC. Translated, it gives CASSFSYEQYF.

The count of this clonotype is one. V is TRBV7-2 and J is TRBJ1-2; 8 bases fit TRBD1. CDR1 is SGHTA, CDR2 FQGNSA, per germline. The V gene end was trimmed by 1 base and the J gene end by 0 bases; junction bases not matched to a gene: 4. The CDR3 length is 16 residues. The CDR3 nucleotides are TGTGCCAGCAGCTTAGGGGACAGGAAAACTAACTATGGCTACACCTTC. Encoded protein: CASSLGDRKTNYGYTF.

The sample holds a few counts of this clonotype. The V gene is TRBV6-1, the J gene TRBJ2-7; TRBD1 is a possible D gene (5 bases). Germline lookup yields CDR1 MNHNS and CDR2 SASEGT. The CDR3 extends over 12 amino acids. The ends were cut back, 6 bases at V and 1 base at J, with 7 bases in the middle. The CDR3 sequence: CASSRVSYEQYF. CDR3 bases: TGTGCCAGCAGCAGGGTATCCTACGAGCAGTACTTC.

Turning to this clonotype: The junction and the germline gene differ at one end; a read error may be behind it. The genes are TRBV12-3 or TRBV12-4 and TRBJ2-4; a possible D gene is TRBD2 (6 bases). The CDR3 is 16 amino acids. The CDR3 loop is CASITTGVGAKDMQYF. CDR3 coding DNA: TGTGCGAGCATTACTACGGGGGTGGGAGCCAAAGACATGCAGTACTTC.

Comment on this clonotype: One base away lies a much larger clone, so this may be a sequencing read error. This sequence joins TRBV5-1 and TRBJ2-5; 7 bases fit TRBD1. The J call may be in error: the DNA end matches TRBJ2-1 better. This CDR3 is built from 12 residues. CDR1 SGHRS and CDR2 YFSETQ come from the germline V gene. The DNA of the CDR3 is TGCGCCAGCAGCTTGAGGGACAGCCCCCAGTTCTTC. Its translation: CASSLRDSPQFF.

V is TRBV7-2 and J is TRBJ2-1, with 8 bases matching TRBD2. The CDR3 consists of 15 residues. In germline, CDR1 is SGHTA, CDR2 FQGNSA. V was clipped by 2 bases and J by 5 bases; unmatched bases: 5. The CDR3 reads CASSLTSGADNEQFF. The CDR3 DNA sequence: TGTGCCAGCAGCTTAACTAGCGGAGCCGACAATGAGCAGTTCTTC. Variable domain in full (rest from reference TRBV7-2 and TRBJ2-1): GAGVSQSPSNKVTEKGKDVELRCDPISGHTALYWYRQSLGQGLEFLIYFQGNSAPDKSGLPSDRFSAERTGGSVSTLTIQRTQQEDSAVYLCASSLTSGADNEQFFGPGTRLTVL.

This clonotype was seen a single time. This chain links TRBV7-3 with TRBJ1-3; D unresolved. There are 13 residues in the CDR3. Deletions cut 2 bases from V and 8 bases from J, with 10 bases between. In germline, CDR1 is SGHTA, CDR2 FQGTGA. In nucleotides, the CDR3 is TGTGCCAGCAGCTTAGGCTGGGGAGACACCATATATTTT. This sequence encodes CASSLGWGDTIYF.

The chain recombines TRBV7-7 with TRBJ2-3; 11 bases align to TRBD2. The junction had 10 bases not matched to a gene; V was cut back by 5 bases and J by 0 bases. Germline CDR1 reads SSHAT; CDR2 reads FNYEAQ (reference sequence). CDR3 size: 18 residues. The CDR3 coding sequence is TGTGCCAGCAGCACGACGGGACTAGCGGTGATTAGCACAGATACGCAGTATTTT. Its protein product is CASSTTGLAVISTDTQYF.

This clonotype was seen ten or more times. This chain joins TRBV5-6 and TRBJ2-5; unclear D gene. The CDR3 has 15 residues. Trimming shortened V by 1 base and J by 11 bases, and 21 bases separated the two germline ends. Germline assignment: CDR1 SGHDT and CDR2 YYEEEE. DNA of the CDR3: TGTGCCAGCAGCTTGTTTCTGGAGCCCTACAATGAGCAGTACTTC. Translated, it gives CASSLFLEPYNEQYF.

This clonotype has a count of ten or more. V gene TRBV7-2 combines with J gene TRBJ1-2; D is undetermined. Trimming pared 3 bases from V and 6 bases from J, leaving 14 bases between. Germline CDR1 and CDR2: SGHTA and FQGNSA. The CDR3 runs 14 residues. Here the CDR3 DNA reads TGTGCCAGCAGCTTGGTTCGCCAGTCAGATGGCTACACCTTC. Translating gives CASSLVRQSDGYTF.

The rearrangement uses TRBV7-8 and TRBJ2-3, with a possible D match to TRBD2 (7 bases). TRBJ2-5 explains the end of the DNA better; the J call may be wrong. This CDR3 is built from 15 residues. The germline CDR1 and CDR2 sequences are SGHVS and FQNEAQ. The CDR3 here is CAASLGGGDTDTQYF. The DNA of the CDR3 is TGTGCCGCCAGCTTAGGGGGGGGCGACACAGATACCCAGTACTTC.

As for this clonotype: Germline and junction disagree at one end, which may indicate a read error. V usage is TRBV7-3 and J usage is TRBJ2-3, with 8 bases identical to TRBD2. The CDR3 contains 17 residues. Germline CDR1 reads SGHTA; CDR2 reads FQGTGA. The CDR3 here is CASSAGTGGGTAETQYF. Here the CDR3 DNA reads TGTGCCAGCAGCGCGGGGACCGGGGGGGGGACCGCAGAGACCCAGTATTTC.

The chain is built from TRBV7-2 and TRBJ2-3, with 9 bases aligning to TRBD2. The CDR3 runs 16 residues. The germline gives CDR1 SGHTA, CDR2 FQGNSA. Trimming removed 2 bases from V and 5 bases from J; junction bases left unmatched: 8. The CDR3 reads CASSLLWREGKDTQYF. CDR3 bases: TGTGCCAGCAGCTTACTCTGGCGGGAGGGCAAAGATACGCAGTATTTT.

This clonotype was observed a handful of times. The rearrangement joins TRBV11-1 to TRBJ1-4, with a weak D call TRBD1 (5 bases). The CDR3 covers 15 residues. Germline lookup yields CDR1 SGHAT and CDR2 FQDESV (reference sequence). Deletions cut 1 base from V and 1 base from J, with 7 bases between. CDR3 nucleotides: TGTGCCAGCAGCTTAGGAAGGGGAACTAATGAAAAACTGTTTTTT. It is translated as CASSLGRGTNEKLFF.

The chain is built from TRBV6-1 and TRBJ2-4; either TRBD1 or TRBD2 may supply D (5 bases each). The V end was cut by 4 bases, the J end by 13 bases, with 26 bases between. This CDR3 comprises 16 residues. Germline V gene sequence: CDR1 MNHNS, CDR2 SASEGT. In nucleotides, the CDR3 is TGTGCCAGCAGTGTATCGGGGCGGTGTGGCAAAGATACGCAGTACTTC. Protein sequence: CASSVSGRCGKDTQYF.

Details on this clonotype: A junction end diverges from the germline sequence, so it may reflect a read error. The chain couples TRBV7-9 to TRBJ2-3; 9 nucleotides match TRBD2. CDR1 is SEHNR and CDR2 is FQNEAQ in the germline V gene (reference sequence). The CDR3 totals 17 residues. DNA for the CDR3: TGTGCCAGCAGCTTAGGATTTTTTGGCGGGGGGGAAAACACTCAGTATTTC. Amino acid sequence: CASSLGFFGGGENTQYF.

The table lists this clonotype with many counts. The rearrangement uses TRBV11-2 and TRBJ2-5; D is undetermined. V lost 0 bases and J lost 11, with 7 bases in between. CDR1 is SGHAT, CDR2 FQNNGV, per germline. The CDR3 runs to 11 residues. The CDR3 nucleotides are TGTGCCAGCAGCTTAGAAGATGAGCAGTACTTC. Its protein is CASSLEDEQYF. Based on the CDR3 plus reference TRBV11-2 and TRBJ2-5, the full variable domain is EAGVAQSPRYKIIEKRQSVAFWCNPISGHATLYWYQQILGQGPKLLIQFQNNGVVDDSQLPKDRFSAERLKGVDSTLKIQPAKLEDSAVYLCASSLEDEQYFGPGTRLLVL.

On this clonotype itself: Sequence at one end of the junction differs from germline and may be a read error. V and J are TRBV7-8 and TRBJ2-5; D remains ambiguous. Germline V gene data show CDR1 as SGHVS and CDR2 as FQNEAQ. The CDR3 contains 8 residues. CDR3 nucleotides: TGTGCCAGCAGCCCCATGTTCTTC. It codes for CASSPMFF.

The genes are TRBV6-1 and TRBJ2-2; possible D gene TRBD1, 5 bases. Trimming stripped 6 bases from V and 12 bases from J, with 17 bases between. Looked up from germline, CDR1 is MNHNS and CDR2 is SASEGT. The CDR3 is made up of 13 amino acids. The CDR3 loop is CASRAVVTDKLFF. The CDR3 region has the DNA TGTGCCAGCAGGGCTGTGGTGACAGATAAGCTGTTTTTT.

This rearrangement joins TRBV7-2 to TRBJ2-1, with 11 bases that match TRBD2. CDR3 length: 13 residues. Germline V lookup: CDR1 SGHTA, CDR2 FQGNSA. Losses at the gene ends were 5 bases for V and 13 bases for J; bases not matched to a gene: 7. The CDR3 nucleotides read TGTGCCAGCAGCCTTAGCGGGAGGGAGACCCAGTTCTTC. Residues: CASSLSGRETQFF.